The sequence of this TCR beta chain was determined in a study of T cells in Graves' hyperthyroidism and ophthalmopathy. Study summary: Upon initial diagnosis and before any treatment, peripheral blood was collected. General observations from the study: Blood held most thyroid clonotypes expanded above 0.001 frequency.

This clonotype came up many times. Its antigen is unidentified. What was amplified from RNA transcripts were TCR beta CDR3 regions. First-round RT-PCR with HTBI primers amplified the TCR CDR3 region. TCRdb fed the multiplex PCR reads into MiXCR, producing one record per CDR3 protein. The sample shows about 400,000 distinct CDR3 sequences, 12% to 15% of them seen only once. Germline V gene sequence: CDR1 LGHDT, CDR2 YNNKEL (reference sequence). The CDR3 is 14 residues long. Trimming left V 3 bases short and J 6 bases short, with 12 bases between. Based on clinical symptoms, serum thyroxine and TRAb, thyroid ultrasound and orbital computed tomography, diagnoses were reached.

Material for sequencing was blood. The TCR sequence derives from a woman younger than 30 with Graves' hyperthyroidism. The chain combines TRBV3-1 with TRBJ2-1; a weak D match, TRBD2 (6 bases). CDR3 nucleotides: TGTGCCAGCAGCCATACTAGCTCGGGCAATGAGCAGTTCTTC. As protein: CASSHTSSGNEQFF.